These 10 T cell receptor beta chains originate from one sample sequenced in a study of blood T cells in healthy people across ages. A sample-barcoded 5' primer and a J-beta primer mix were used in a second PCR of about 6 to 12 cycles. TCRdb fed the 5' RACE reads into MiXCR, producing one record per CDR3 protein. The repertoire holds roughly 1.4 million distinct CDR3 sequences, with almost 60% as singletons. The material sequenced was blood. The source of these receptors is a man younger than 35 in good health.

The gene calls are TRBV5-1 and TRBJ1-1, with D hard to call. Trimming left V 4 bases short and J 4 bases short, with 17 bases between. CDR1 SGHRS and CDR2 YFSETQ come from the germline V gene. The CDR3 has 15 amino acids. The CDR3 here is CASSPEVNLVTEAFF. As DNA, the CDR3 is TGCGCCAGCAGCCCAGAAGTTAACTTAGTCACTGAAGCTTTCTTT.

This clonotype showed up just a few times. The chain joins TRBV4-3 to TRBJ1-1; possible D gene TRBD1, 5 bases. V shed 6 bases and J shed 4 bases, with 18 bases lying between them. In germline, CDR1 is LGHNA, CDR2 YSLEER. This CDR3 has 15 residues. CDR3 bases: TGCGCCAGCAGTCCCGTATGGGGGAGCGGCACTGAAGCTTTCTTT. Encoded protein: CASSPVWGSGTEAFF.

The chain recombines TRBV4-2 with TRBJ2-3; 14 bases align to TRBD2. V dropped 0 bases and J dropped 3; count of bases not matched to a gene: 8. CDR3 length: 19 amino acids. The germline gives CDR1 LGHNA, CDR2 YNFKEQ. CDR3 amino acids: CASSQDLGTSGRVTDTQYF. CDR3 sequence (DNA): TGTGCCAGCAGCCAAGATCTCGGGACTAGCGGGAGAGTTACAGATACGCAGTATTTT.

V usage is TRBV12-3 or TRBV12-4 and J usage is TRBJ1-5; 8 nucleotides align to TRBD1. The CDR3 runs 15 residues. V lost 5 bases and J lost 6; bases outside the gene matches: 9. CDR3 nucleotide sequence: TGTGCCAGCAGTGCCGGACAGGGTTTTGGTCAGCCCCAGCATTTT. It is translated as CASSAGQGFGQPQHF.

The V gene is TRBV13, the J gene TRBJ1-2, with D perhaps matching TRBD1 (5 bases). Looked up from germline, CDR1 is PRHDT and CDR2 is FYEKMQ (reference sequence). The CDR3 length is 13 residues. The V end was cut by 6 bases, the J end by 8 bases, with 16 bases between. CDR3 in DNA: TGTGCCAGCAGTCAGGGTCAGGGATCCGGCTACACCTTC. Residues: CASSQGQGSGYTF.

This clonotype was detected a few times. The CDR3, as DNA: TGTGCCAGCAGCCATACCCTCACGAGCACAGATACGCAGTATTTT. Its translation: CASSHTLTSTDTQYF. V is TRBV3-1 and J is TRBJ2-3; D is unclear. Looked up from germline, CDR1 is LGHDT and CDR2 is YNNKEL (reference sequence). There are 15 residues in the CDR3. Trimming removed 3 bases from V and 0 bases from J, with 10 bases in between.

This clonotype has only a few counts. The J gene is TRBJ2-3, the V gene TRBV10-3; perhaps D is TRBD1 or TRBD2 (5 bases each). Trimming cost V 6 bases and J 2 bases, with 15 bases left between them. The CDR3 spans 15 residues. From germline, CDR1 is ENHRY and CDR2 SYGVKD. The CDR3 loop reads CAIRSTEGHTDTQYF. The CDR3 DNA follows: TGTGCCATCAGGTCTACTGAGGGGCACACAGATACGCAGTATTTT.

The V call is TRBV5-1, the J call TRBJ1-1, with a possible D match to TRBD1 (6 bases). The germline CDR1 and CDR2 sequences are SGHRS and YFSETQ. This CDR3 is 14 amino acids long. Trimming shortened V by 2 bases and J by 3 bases, and 11 bases separated the two germline ends. The CDR3 reads CASSFGEGDTEAFF. CDR3 DNA: TGCGCCAGCAGCTTTGGGGAGGGGGACACTGAAGCTTTCTTT.

The chain is built from TRBV5-1 and TRBJ2-7, with TRBD2 identical over 11 bases. Germline assignment: CDR1 SGHRS and CDR2 YFSETQ. V lost 4 bases to trimming and J lost 3 bases; unmatched junction nucleotides: 9. The CDR3 length is 16 residues. This chain's CDR3 is CASSETGTSGNYEQYF. DNA for the CDR3: TGCGCCAGCAGCGAGACCGGGACTAGCGGTAACTACGAGCAGTACTTC.

V is TRBV12-3 or TRBV12-4 and J is TRBJ1-4, with D perhaps TRBD1 (6 bases). CDR3 length equals 14 residues. The V gene lost 6 bases and the J gene lost 8 bases, with 16 bases spanning the gap. CDR3 sequence (DNA): TGTGCCAGCAGCTGGGACACGGAACAAGAAAAACTGTTTTTT. Protein sequence: CASSWDTEQEKLFF.